The sequence of this T cell receptor (beta chain) was determined in a study of T cell responses to AZD1222 COVID-19 vaccine. For the study at large: Pooled in the analysis were second doses at about 4 or about 12 weeks.

Broader study findings: Baseline serostatus was positive in only six AZD1222 recipients. Repertoire sampling happened only post peak T cell response. Two AZD1222 doses significantly raised spike-specific TCR breadth and depth over controls.

Comments on this clone: Its antigen is not identified.

Method: immunoSEQ multiplex PCR; TCRdb's copy keeps in-frame clones and lacks some. The sample includes under 200,000 clones, more than 80% of them seen just once. CDR1 is MGHRA and CDR2 is YSYEKL in the germline V gene. V was trimmed by 1 base and J by 6 bases, leaving 10 bases between them. The length of the CDR3 is 14 residues. The V gene is TRBV4-1, the J gene TRBJ1-5; D is unresolved. Sequenced here: peripheral blood, sampled on day 0 of AZD1222 vaccination. The receptor was derived from an adult in good health. CDR3 region: CASSQGFLGQPQHF. CDR3 in DNA: TGCGCCAGCAGCCAAGGGTTTTTAGGTCAGCCCCAGCATTTT.